The rows below give T cell receptor gamma chains drawn from one sample of a study of gamma-delta chains in newborns, infants, children. TCRdb applied CATT to the reads for clone calling. The sample shows some 2,100 gamma-chain clones, just under 30% of them seen only once. Sequenced material: blood. The receptor set was obtained from a child who was a newborn, infant or young child, either healthy, febrile or measles-vaccinated (not recorded which). Both conserved end residues are part of each CDR3. Each record gives: CDR3 protein, V gene, J gene.

CDR3 protein: CALWEAPSPQELGKKIKVF; V gene: TRGV9; J gene: TRGJP
CDR3 protein: CALWEVMRELGKKIKVF; V gene: TRGV9; J gene: TRGJP
CDR3 protein: CATWDGRSYKKLF; V gene: TRGV4; J gene: TRGJ1/TRGJ2
CDR3 protein: CATWDKDYYKKLF; V gene: TRGV2; J gene: TRGJ1/TRGJ2
CDR3 protein: CALWEVKLGKKIKVF; V gene: TRGV9; J gene: TRGJP
CDR3 protein: CALWEVRKKLF; V gene: TRGV9; J gene: TRGJ1/TRGJ2
CDR3 protein: CALWEVTNYYKKLF; V gene: TRGV9; J gene: TRGJ1/TRGJ2
CDR3 protein: CALWELTTGWFKIF; V gene: TRGV9; J gene: TRGJP1
CDR3 protein: CALWDYELGKKIKVF; V gene: TRGV9; J gene: TRGJP
CDR3 protein: CATWDRDYKKLF; V gene: TRGV5; J gene: TRGJ1/TRGJ2
CDR3 protein: CALWVEELGKKIKVF; V gene: TRGV9; J gene: TRGJP
CDR3 protein: CALWVEGELGKKIKVF; V gene: TRGV9; J gene: TRGJP
CDR3 protein: CALWEVKKELGKKIKVF; V gene: TRGV9; J gene: TRGJP
CDR3 protein: CALWEVGTGWYYKKLF; V gene: TRGV9; J gene: TRGJ1/TRGJ2
CDR3 protein: CATWDGPIKTF; V gene: TRGV2; J gene: TRGJP2
CDR3 protein: CATWTNYYKKLF; V gene: TRGV4; J gene: TRGJ1/TRGJ2
CDR3 protein: CATWDGPGSSDWIKTF; V gene: TRGV2; J gene: TRGJP2
CDR3 protein: CATWDRPSYYKKLF; V gene: TRGV3; J gene: TRGJ1/TRGJ2
CDR3 protein: CASWEVQPKELGKKIKVF; V gene: TRGV9; J gene: TRGJP
CDR3 protein: CATWDSSTGWFKIF; V gene: TRGV2; J gene: TRGJP1
CDR3 protein: CATWEAHYYKKLF; V gene: TRGV4; J gene: TRGJ1/TRGJ2
CDR3 protein: CATWDTCSDWIKTF; V gene: TRGV4; J gene: TRGJP2
CDR3 protein: CATWDRPPSNYYKKLF; V gene: TRGV3; J gene: TRGJ1/TRGJ2
CDR3 protein: CALWEVLWELGKKIKVF; V gene: TRGV9; J gene: TRGJP
CDR3 protein: CATWEFYYKKLF; V gene: TRGV4; J gene: TRGJ1/TRGJ2
CDR3 protein: CATWDATGWFKIF; V gene: TRGV8; J gene: TRGJP1
CDR3 protein: CALWEVHKKLF; V gene: TRGV9; J gene: TRGJ1/TRGJ2
CDR3 protein: CATWDTWEKLF; V gene: TRGV5; J gene: TRGJ1/TRGJ2
CDR3 protein: CALWVQELGKKIKVF; V gene: TRGV9; J gene: TRGJP
CDR3 protein: CALWEVQKELGKKIKVF; V gene: TRGV9; J gene: TRGJP
CDR3 protein: CALWEVPYKKLF; V gene: TRGV9; J gene: TRGJ1/TRGJ2
CDR3 protein: CATWVHTTGWFKIF; V gene: TRGV4; J gene: TRGJP1
CDR3 protein: CALWEPKLGKKIKVF; V gene: TRGV9; J gene: TRGJP
CDR3 protein: CALWEVLKLGKKIKVF; V gene: TRGV9; J gene: TRGJP
CDR3 protein: CALWEAGYYKKLF; V gene: TRGV9; J gene: TRGJ1/TRGJ2
CDR3 protein: CALWDLKELGKKIKVF; V gene: TRGV9; J gene: TRGJP
CDR3 protein: CALWEVRLGKKIKVF; V gene: TRGV9; J gene: TRGJP
CDR3 protein: CALWDNQELGKKIKVF; V gene: TRGV9; J gene: TRGJP
CDR3 protein: CALWEVPNYYKKLF; V gene: TRGV9; J gene: TRGJ1/TRGJ2
CDR3 protein: CALWEVYIVELGKKIKVF; V gene: TRGV9; J gene: TRGJP
CDR3 protein: CALWEVPSELGKKIKVF; V gene: TRGV9; J gene: TRGJP
CDR3 protein: CALWEGRVGKKNKVF; V gene: TRGV9; J gene: TRGJP